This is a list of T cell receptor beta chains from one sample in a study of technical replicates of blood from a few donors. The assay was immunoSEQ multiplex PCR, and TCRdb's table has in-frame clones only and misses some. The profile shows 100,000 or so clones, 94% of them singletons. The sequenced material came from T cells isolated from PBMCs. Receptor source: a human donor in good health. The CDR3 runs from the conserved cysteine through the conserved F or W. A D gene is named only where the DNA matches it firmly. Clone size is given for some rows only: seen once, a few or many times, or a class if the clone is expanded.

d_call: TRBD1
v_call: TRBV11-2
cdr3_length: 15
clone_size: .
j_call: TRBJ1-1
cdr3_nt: TGTGCCAGCAGCTTAGGGGACAGGGAGGACACTGAAGCTTTCTTT
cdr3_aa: CASSLGDREDTEAFF

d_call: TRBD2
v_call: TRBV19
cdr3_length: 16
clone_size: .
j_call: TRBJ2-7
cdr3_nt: TGTGCCAGTAGTATATTTGCTAGCGGGAGTCTTGACGAGCAGTACTTC
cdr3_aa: CASSIFASGSLDEQYF

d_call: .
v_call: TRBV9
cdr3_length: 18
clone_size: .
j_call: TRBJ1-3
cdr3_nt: TGTGCCAGCAGCTCTAGCCCCCTGGACAGTACCACTGGAAACACCATATATTTT
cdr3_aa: CASSSSPLDSTTGNTIYF

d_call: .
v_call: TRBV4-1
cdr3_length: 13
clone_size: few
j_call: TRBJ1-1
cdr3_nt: TGCGCCAGCAGCCAAGTCGGGAACACTGAAGCTTTCTTT
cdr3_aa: CASSQVGNTEAFF

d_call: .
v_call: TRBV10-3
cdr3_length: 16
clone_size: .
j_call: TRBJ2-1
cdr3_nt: TGTGCCATCAGTGAGATTGGCAGATCGGGCTACAATGAGCAGTTCTTC
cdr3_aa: CAISEIGRSGYNEQFF

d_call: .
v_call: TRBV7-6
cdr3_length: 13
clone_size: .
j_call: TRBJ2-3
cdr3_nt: TGTGCCAGCAGCTTAGTATTCCGAGATACGCAGTATTTT
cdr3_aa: CASSLVFRDTQYF

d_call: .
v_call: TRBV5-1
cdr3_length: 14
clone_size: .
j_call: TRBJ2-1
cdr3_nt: TGCGCCAGCAGCTTGGACAGGGTCGGGAATGAGCAGTTCTTC
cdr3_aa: CASSLDRVGNEQFF

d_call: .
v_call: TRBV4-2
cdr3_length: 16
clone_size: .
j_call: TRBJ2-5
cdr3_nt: TGTGCCAGCAGCCAAGTCCTCGGGACTGACAAAAAGACCCAGTACTTC
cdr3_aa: CASSQVLGTDKKTQYF

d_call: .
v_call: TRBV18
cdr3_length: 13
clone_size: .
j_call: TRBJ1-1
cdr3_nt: TGTGCCAGCTCACCACCGGGGAGGACTGAAGCTTTCTTT
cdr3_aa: CASSPPGRTEAFF

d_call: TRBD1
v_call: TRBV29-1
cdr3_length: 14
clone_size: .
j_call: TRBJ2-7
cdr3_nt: TGCAGCGTTGTTTCTGGGACAGGGAAGGGCGAGCAGTACTTC
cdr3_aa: CSVVSGTGKGEQYF

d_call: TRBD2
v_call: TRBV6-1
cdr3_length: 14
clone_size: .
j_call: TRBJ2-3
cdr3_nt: TGTGCCGGAAGGCTAGCGGGAAGCACAGATACGCAGTATTTT
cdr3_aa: CAGRLAGSTDTQYF

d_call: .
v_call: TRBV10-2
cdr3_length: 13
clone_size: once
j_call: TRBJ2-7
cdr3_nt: TGCGCCAGCAGCCCACAGTGGAACTACGAGCAGTACTTC
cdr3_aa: CASSPQWNYEQYF

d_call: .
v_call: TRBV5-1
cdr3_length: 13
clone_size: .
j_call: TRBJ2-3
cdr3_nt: TGCGCCAGCAGCTCGGAGGGGACAGATACGCAGTATTTT
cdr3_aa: CASSSEGTDTQYF

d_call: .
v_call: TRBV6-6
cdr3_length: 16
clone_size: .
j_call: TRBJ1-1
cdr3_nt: TGTGCCACCCTCGACGAGAGGGATGCCTTGAACACTGAAGCTTTCTTT
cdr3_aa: CATLDERDALNTEAFF

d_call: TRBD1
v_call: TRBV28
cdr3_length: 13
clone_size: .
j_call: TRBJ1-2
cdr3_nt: TGTGCCAGCAGCCTTGACAGGGTCTATGGCTACACCTTC
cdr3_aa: CASSLDRVYGYTF

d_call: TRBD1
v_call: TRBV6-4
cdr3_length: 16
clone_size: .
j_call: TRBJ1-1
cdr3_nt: TGTGCCAGCAGTGACTATACCCGGGACAGGGTCACTGAAGCTTTCTTT
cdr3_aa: CASSDYTRDRVTEAFF

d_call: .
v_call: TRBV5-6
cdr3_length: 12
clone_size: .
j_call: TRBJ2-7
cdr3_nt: TGTGCCAGCAGCTTGGGAGTCTACGAGCAGTACTTC
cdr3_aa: CASSLGVYEQYF

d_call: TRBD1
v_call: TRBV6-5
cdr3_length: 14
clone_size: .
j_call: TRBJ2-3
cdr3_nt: TGTGCCAGCAGTTACGCGGACAGGGGTGATACGCAGTATTTT
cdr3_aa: CASSYADRGDTQYF

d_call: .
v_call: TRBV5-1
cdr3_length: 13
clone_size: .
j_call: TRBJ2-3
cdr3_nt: TGCGCCAGCAGCTTCTCGGGATGGAATACGCAGTATTTT
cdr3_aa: CASSFSGWNTQYF

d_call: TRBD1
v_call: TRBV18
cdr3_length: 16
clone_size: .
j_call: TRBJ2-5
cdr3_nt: TGTGCCAGCTCACCGGGGACAGGGGGATCCCAAGAGACCCAGTACTTC
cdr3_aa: CASSPGTGGSQETQYF

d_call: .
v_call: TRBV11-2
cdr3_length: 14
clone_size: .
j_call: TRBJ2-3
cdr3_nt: TGTGCCAGCAGCCACGCCGGCCGGGCAGATACGCAGTATTTT
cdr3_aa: CASSHAGRADTQYF

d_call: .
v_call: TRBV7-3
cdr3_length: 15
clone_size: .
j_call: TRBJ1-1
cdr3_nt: TGTGCCAGCAGCCGCAGAGGGGGAATGAACACTGAAGCTTTCTTT
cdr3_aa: CASSRRGGMNTEAFF

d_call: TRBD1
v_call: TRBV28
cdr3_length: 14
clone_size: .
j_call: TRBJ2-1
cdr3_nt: TGTGCCAGCAGTTTAGGGACAGGGGTGGGTGAGCAGTTCTTC
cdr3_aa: CASSLGTGVGEQFF

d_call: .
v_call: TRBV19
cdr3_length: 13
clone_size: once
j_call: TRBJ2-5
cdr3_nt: TGTGCCAGTAGTATGTGGGGGGACGAGACCCAGTACTTC
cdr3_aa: CASSMWGDETQYF

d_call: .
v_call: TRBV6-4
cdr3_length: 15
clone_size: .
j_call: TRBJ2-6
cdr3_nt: TGTGCCAGCAGTTTAACAGGCTCTGGGGCCAACGTCCTGACTTTC
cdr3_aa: CASSLTGSGANVLTF

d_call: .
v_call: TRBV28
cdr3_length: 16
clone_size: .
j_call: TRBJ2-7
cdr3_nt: TGTGCCAGCAGTTCGCCTGGGGTTAGCGGCCGCTACGAGCAGTACTTC
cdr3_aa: CASSSPGVSGRYEQYF

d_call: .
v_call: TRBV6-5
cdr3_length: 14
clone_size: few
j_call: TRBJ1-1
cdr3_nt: TGTGCCAGCATTCGGACTCTAATGGGCACTGAAGCTTTCTTT
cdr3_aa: CASIRTLMGTEAFF

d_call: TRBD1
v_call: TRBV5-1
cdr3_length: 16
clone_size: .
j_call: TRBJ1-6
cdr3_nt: TGCGCCAGCAGCTTGGGGGGGACAGGGTCGGATTCACCCCTCCACTTT
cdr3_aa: CASSLGGTGSDSPLHF

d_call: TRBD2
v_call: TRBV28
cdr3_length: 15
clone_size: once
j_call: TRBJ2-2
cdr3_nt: TGTGCCAGCAGTTTAGGCGGGAGAGACACCGGGGAGCTGTTTTTT
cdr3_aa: CASSLGGRDTGELFF

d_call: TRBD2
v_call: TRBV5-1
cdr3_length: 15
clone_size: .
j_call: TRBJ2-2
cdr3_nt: TGCGCCAGCAGCTTCGGGACTAGTCGCTCCGGGGAGCTGTTTTTT
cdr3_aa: CASSFGTSRSGELFF

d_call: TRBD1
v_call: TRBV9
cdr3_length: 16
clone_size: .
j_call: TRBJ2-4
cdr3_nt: TGTGCCAGCAGTCCCCCGGGACAGGGAGCCAAAAACATTCAGTACTTC
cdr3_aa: CASSPPGQGAKNIQYF

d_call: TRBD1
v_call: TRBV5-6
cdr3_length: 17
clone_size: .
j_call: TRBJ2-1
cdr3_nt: TGTGCCAGCAGCTTCTATTACAGGGGAGCCTCTTACAATGAGCAGTTCTTC
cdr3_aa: CASSFYYRGASYNEQFF

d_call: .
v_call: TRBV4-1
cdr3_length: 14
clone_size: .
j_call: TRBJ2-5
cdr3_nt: TGCGCCAGCAGCCTCGCCGGGACATATGGGACCCAGTACTTC
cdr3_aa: CASSLAGTYGTQYF

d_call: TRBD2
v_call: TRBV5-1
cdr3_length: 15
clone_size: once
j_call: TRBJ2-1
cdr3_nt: TGCGCCAGCAGCTTGGCCAGCGGGGGGGCGAATGAGCAGTTCTTC
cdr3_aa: CASSLASGGANEQFF

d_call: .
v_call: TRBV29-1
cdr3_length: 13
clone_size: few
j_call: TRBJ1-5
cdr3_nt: TGCAGCGTTGTGGTCAGTAGCAATCAGCCCCAGCATTTT
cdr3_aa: CSVVVSSNQPQHF

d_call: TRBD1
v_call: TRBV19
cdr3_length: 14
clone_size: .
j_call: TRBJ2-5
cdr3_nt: TGTGCCAGTAGTTCAGGGGGTTTCGGTGAGACCCAGTACTTC
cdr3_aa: CASSSGGFGETQYF

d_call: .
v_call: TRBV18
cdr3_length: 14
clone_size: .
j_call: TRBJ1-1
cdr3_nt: TGTGCCAGCTCACCGCTGGCGGGGGAAACTGAAGCTTTCTTT
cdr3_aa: CASSPLAGETEAFF

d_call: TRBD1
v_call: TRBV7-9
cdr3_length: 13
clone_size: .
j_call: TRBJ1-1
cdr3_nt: TGTGCCAGCAGCTTGGACAGGGGCACTGAAGCTTTCTTT
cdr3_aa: CASSLDRGTEAFF

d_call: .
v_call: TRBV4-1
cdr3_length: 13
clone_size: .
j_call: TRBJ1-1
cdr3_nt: TGCGCCAGCAAGGAGCTACAGAACACTGAAGCTTTCTTT
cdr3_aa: CASKELQNTEAFF

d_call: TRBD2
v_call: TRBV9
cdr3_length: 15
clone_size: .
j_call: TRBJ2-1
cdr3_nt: TGTGCCAGCAGCGAGGGCGGGGGGGCCTACAATGAGCAGTTCTTC
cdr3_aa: CASSEGGGAYNEQFF

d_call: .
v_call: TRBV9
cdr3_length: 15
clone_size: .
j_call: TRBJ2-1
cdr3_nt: TGTGCCAGCAGCGTAGTCGCGAACAGTCGCGATGAGCAGTTCTTC
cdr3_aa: CASSVVANSRDEQFF

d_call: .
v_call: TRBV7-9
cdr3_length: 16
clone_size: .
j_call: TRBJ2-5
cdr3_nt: TGTGCCAGCAGCGATACCGGGCGGGGTTCCCAAGAGACCCAGTACTTC
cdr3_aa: CASSDTGRGSQETQYF

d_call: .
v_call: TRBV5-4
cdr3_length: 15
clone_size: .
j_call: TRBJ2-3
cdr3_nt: TGTGCCAGCAGCTTCGGGTATTCGGGTCGGGATACGCAGTATTTT
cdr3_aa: CASSFGYSGRDTQYF

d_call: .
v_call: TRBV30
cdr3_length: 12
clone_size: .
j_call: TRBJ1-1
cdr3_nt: TGTGCCTGGAGTTCCGCTTTTCGGGAAGCTTTCTTT
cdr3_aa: CAWSSAFREAFF

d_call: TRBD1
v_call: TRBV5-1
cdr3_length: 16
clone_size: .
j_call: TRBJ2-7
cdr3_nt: TGCGCCAGCAGCTTACCCCCGGGACAGGGTCTCCACGAGCAGTACTTC
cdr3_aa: CASSLPPGQGLHEQYF

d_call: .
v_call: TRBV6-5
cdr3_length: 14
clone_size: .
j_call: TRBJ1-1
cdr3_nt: TGTGCCAGCAGAAAACCGACAGAGAACACTGAAGCTTTCTTT
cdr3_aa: CASRKPTENTEAFF

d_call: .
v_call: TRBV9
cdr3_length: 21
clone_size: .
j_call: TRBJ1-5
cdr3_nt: TGTGCCAGCAGCGTAGTGAAGGAGGGGGGAGGGAAACATAATAGCAATCAGCCCCAGCATTTT
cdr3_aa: CASSVVKEGGGKHNSNQPQHF

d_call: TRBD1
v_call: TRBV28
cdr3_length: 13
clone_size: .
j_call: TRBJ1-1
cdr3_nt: TGTGCCAGCGTTCGGACAGGGGAACCCGAAGCTTTCTTT
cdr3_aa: CASVRTGEPEAFF

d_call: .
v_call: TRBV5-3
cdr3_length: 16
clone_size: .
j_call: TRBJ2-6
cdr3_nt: TGTGCCAGAAGCTTGGCCCTAGTCTCTGGGGCCAACGTCCTGACTTTC
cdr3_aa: CARSLALVSGANVLTF

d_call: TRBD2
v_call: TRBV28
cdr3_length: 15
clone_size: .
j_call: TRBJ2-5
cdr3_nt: TGTGCCAGCAGTTACTGGACTAGCGGGAGCGAGACCCAGTACTTC
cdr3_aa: CASSYWTSGSETQYF

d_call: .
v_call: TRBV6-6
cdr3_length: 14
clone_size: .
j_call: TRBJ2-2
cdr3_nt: TGTGCCAGCAGTTACTCATCCAGGCCCGGGGAGCTGTTTTTT
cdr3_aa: CASSYSSRPGELFF

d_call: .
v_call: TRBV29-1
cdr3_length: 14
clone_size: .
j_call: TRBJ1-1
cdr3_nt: TGCAGCGTTGTTCAGGGGAGACGAAGCACTGAAGCTTTCTTT
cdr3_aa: CSVVQGRRSTEAFF

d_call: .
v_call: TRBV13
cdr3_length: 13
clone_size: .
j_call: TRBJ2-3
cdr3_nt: TGTGCCAGCAGCCCACTGGGCACAGATACGCAGTATTTT
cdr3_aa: CASSPLGTDTQYF